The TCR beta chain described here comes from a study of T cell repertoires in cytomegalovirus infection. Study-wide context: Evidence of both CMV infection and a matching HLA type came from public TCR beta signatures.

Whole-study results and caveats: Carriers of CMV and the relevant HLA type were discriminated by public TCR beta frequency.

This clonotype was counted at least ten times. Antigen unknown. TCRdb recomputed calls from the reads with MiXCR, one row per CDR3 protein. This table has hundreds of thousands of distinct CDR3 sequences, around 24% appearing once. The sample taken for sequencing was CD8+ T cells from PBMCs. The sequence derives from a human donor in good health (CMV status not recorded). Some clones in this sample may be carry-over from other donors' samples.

This CDR3 reads CASSLNGGFNYGYTF. As DNA, the CDR3 is TGTGCCAGCAGCTTAAACGGGGGCTTCAACTATGGCTACACCTTC. The chain couples TRBV7-2 to TRBJ1-2, with D possibly being TRBD1 (6 bases). The CDR3 has 15 residues. Germline V lookup: CDR1 SGHTA, CDR2 FQGNSA. Trimming stripped 2 bases from V and 2 bases from J, with 12 bases between.